This TCR beta chain stems from a study of siplizumab effects on memory and regulatory T cells. Study results and limitations: Naive T cells seemed more diverse than memory cells; they also seemed major alloresponse contributors.

With 6 bases clipped from V and 3 bases from J, the junction kept 6 bases outside the gene matches. This CDR3 has 16 residues. The germline CDR1 and CDR2 sequences are WSHSY and SAAADI. Turning to this clone: Its antigen is unknown.

TCRdb keeps only in-frame clones here, not all; method: immunoSEQ multiplex PCR. The sample includes 85,000 to 130,000 clones, approximately 94% of them seen just once. V gene TRBV10-2 combines with J gene TRBJ2-2; TRBD2 aligns across 11 bases. The sequenced material came from Tregs sorted from blood. The TCR comes from a human donor in good health. The CDR3 nucleotides are TGCGCCAGCAGGGTTAGCGGGAGGGTGGACACCGGGGAGCTGTTTTTT. This translates into CASRVSGRVDTGELFF.